This T cell receptor beta chain was identified during a study of T-cell reconstitution after alpha-beta-depleted transplantation in children. Library preparation (for TCRbeta) was performed with unique molecular identifiers. One entry per CDR3 protein results from TCRdb running MiXCR on the PCR reads. The table lists 260,000 or so distinct CDR3 sequences, 12% of them singletons, with around 2.8% in the top ten. This sample comprised PBMCs from the stem cell graft donor, obtained from the stem cell graft. This TCR derives from a human donor who donated a stem cell graft to a child with acute lymphoblastic leukemia.

The CDR3 loop reads CASSPRGGANYGYTF. The CDR3 coding sequence is TGCGCCAGCAGCCCTCGTGGGGGGGCCAACTATGGCTACACCTTC. The chain employs TRBV4-3 and TRBJ1-2, with D possibly TRBD1 on 6 matching bases. Between the trimmed V and J ends, which lost 4 bases and 2 bases, there was a span of 14 bases. This CDR3 comprises 15 residues. Germline CDR1 and CDR2: LGHNA and YSLEER.